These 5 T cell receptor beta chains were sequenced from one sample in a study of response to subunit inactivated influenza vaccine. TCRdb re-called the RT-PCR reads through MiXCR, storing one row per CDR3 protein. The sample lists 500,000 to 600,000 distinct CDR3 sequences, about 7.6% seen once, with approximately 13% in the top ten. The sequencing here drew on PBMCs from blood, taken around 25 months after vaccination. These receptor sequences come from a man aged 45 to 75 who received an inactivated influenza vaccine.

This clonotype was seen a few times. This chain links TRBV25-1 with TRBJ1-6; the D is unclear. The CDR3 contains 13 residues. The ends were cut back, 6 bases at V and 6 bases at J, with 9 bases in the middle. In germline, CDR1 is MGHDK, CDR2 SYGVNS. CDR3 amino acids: CASRIETNSPLHF. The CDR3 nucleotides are TGTGCCAGCAGAATAGAGACTAATTCACCCCTCCACTTT.

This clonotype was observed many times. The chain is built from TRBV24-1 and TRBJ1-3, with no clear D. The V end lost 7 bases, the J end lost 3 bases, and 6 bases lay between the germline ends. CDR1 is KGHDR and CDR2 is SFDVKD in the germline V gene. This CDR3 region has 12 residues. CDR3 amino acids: CATSQFGNTIYF. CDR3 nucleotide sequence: TGTGCCACCAGCCAATTTGGAAACACCATATATTTT.

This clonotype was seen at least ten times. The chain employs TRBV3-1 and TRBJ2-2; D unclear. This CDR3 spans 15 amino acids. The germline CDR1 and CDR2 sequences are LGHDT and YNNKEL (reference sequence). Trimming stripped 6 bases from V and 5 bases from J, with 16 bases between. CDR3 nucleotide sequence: TGTGCCAGCAGGTCCGTTGAGCCATTGACCGGGGAGCTGTTTTTT. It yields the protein CASRSVEPLTGELFF.

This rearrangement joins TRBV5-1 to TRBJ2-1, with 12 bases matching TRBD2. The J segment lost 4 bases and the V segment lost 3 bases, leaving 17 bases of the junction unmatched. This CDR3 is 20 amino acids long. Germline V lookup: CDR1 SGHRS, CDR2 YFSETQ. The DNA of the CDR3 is TGCGCCAGCAGCTCGAGACCCGCGGATCTAGCGGGAGGGGGGTACAATGAGCAGTTCTTC. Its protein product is CASSSRPADLAGGGYNEQFF.

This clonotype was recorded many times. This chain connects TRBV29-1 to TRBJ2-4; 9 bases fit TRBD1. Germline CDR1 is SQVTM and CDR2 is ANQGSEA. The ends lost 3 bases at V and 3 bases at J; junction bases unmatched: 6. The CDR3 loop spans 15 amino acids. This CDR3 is CSVDGLGQGKNIQYF. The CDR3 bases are TGCAGCGTTGATGGGCTGGGACAGGGCAAAAACATTCAGTACTTC.